A single sample is the source of the 16 T cell receptor beta chains below, sequenced in a study of shared clonotypes between healthy human individuals. Using immunoSEQ multiplex PCR, the repertoire was profiled, and TCRdb retains in-frame clones only, with some absent. The sample lists roughly 2.5 million clones; over 85% were seen once. Sequenced input: naive CD4+ T cells sorted from blood. Subset of the sample: CD45RA+ positively selected. Source of these receptors: a man aged 18 to 29 in good health.

The V call is TRBV9, the J call TRBJ2-3; D is possibly TRBD2 (6 bases). Trimming left V 3 bases short and J 2 bases short, with 13 bases between. The CDR3 runs 15 residues. Germline values: CDR1 SGDLS, CDR2 YYNGEE. DNA of the CDR3: TGTGCCAGCAGCGCCCCGGGACTTCCCACAGATACGCAGTATTTT. This translates into CASSAPGLPTDTQYF.

The CDR3 bases are TGTGCCAGCAGCCCAAGCGGTCGGGGCCATTCACCCCTCCACTTT. Amino acid sequence: CASSPSGRGHSPLHF. V is TRBV7-9 and J is TRBJ1-6; a weak D match, TRBD1 (5 bases). In germline, CDR1 is SEHNR, CDR2 FQNEAQ (reference sequence). CDR3 length: 15 residues. Trimming pared 5 bases from V and 8 bases from J, leaving 16 bases between.

This chain joins TRBV11-2 and TRBJ2-6; 9 bases align to TRBD1. Germline V gives CDR1 SGHAT, CDR2 FQNNGV. V trimming: 6 bases; J trimming: 3 bases; junction bases outside the gene matches: 9. The CDR3 length is 17 residues. CDR3 bases: TGTGCCAGCAGGGACAGGGGCTTCAACTTTGGGGCCAACGTCCTGACTTTC. Translated, it gives CASRDRGFNFGANVLTF.

This clone was seen more than once but under ten times. The chain combines TRBV6-1 with TRBJ1-3, with unresolved D. Germline lookup yields CDR1 MNHNS and CDR2 SASEGT. The CDR3 sequence is 13 residues long. V was cut by 7 bases and J by 1 base, with 8 bases left in between. The CDR3 sequence: CASTEGSGNTIYF. The CDR3, as DNA: TGTGCCAGCACCGAAGGATCTGGAAACACCATATATTTT.

This rearrangement joins TRBV28 to TRBJ2-7, with 7 bases matching TRBD2. Germline-derived CDR1 and CDR2 are MDHEN and SYDVKM. The ends lost 7 bases at V and 0 bases at J; junction bases unmatched: 12. The CDR3 extends over 16 amino acids. CDR3 coding DNA: TGTGCCAGCACTTTGAGCGGGGTTTCTTCCTCCTACGAGCAGTACTTC. Encoded protein: CASTLSGVSSSYEQYF.

This clone turned up a few times. V is TRBV7-6 and J is TRBJ1-5, with D unresolved. The germline CDR1 and CDR2 sequences are SGHVS and FNYEAQ. The CDR3 has 12 amino acids. The V and J ends lost 3 bases and 3 bases respectively, with 3 bases between them. The CDR3 spells CASSLPNQPQHF. DNA for the CDR3: TGTGCCAGCAGCTTGCCCAATCAGCCCCAGCATTTT.

V usage is TRBV19 and J usage is TRBJ2-7, with 10 bases identical to TRBD2. The CDR3 consists of 13 residues. V lost 6 bases to trimming and J lost 5 bases; unmatched junction nucleotides: 4. Looked up from germline, CDR1 is LNHDA and CDR2 is SQIVND (reference sequence). This chain's CDR3 is CASRLAGVDEQYF. DNA of the CDR3: TGTGCCAGTAGGCTAGCGGGGGTCGACGAGCAGTACTTC.

The gene calls are TRBV9 and TRBJ2-1; no clear D. Germline V gene lookup returns CDR1 SGDLS and CDR2 YYNGEE. The CDR3 is 15 amino acids. V was trimmed by 0 bases and J by 2 bases, leaving 9 bases between them. CDR3 loop: CASSVASRPYNEQFF. In nucleotides, the CDR3 is TGTGCCAGCAGCGTAGCTTCCCGCCCCTACAATGAGCAGTTCTTC.

The sample holds one count of this clone. V usage is TRBV28 and J usage is TRBJ2-7; tentative D call: TRBD2 (5 bases). The CDR3 length is 13 residues. CDR1 is MDHEN, CDR2 SYDVKM, per germline. V lost 1 base, J lost 5 bases, and 9 bases lay in between. The CDR3 nucleotides read TGTGCCAGCAGTTTATCGGGGTTCGACGAGCAGTACTTC. It encodes CASSLSGFDEQYF.

Regarding this clone: Other DNA sequences within the sample encode an identical CDR3. The chain carries TRBV25-1 and TRBJ1-1, with D perhaps TRBD1 (5 bases). In germline, CDR1 is MGHDK, CDR2 SYGVNS. The CDR3 has 14 residues. Trimming removed 5 bases from V and 0 bases from J, with 10 bases in between. CDR3 DNA sequence: TGTGCCAGCAGTCCCGGGACCCTGAACACTGAAGCTTTCTTT. It codes for CASSPGTLNTEAFF.

The J gene is TRBJ1-2, the V gene TRBV6-6; no definite D call. V was cut by 5 bases and J by 10 bases, with 14 bases left in between. Germline assignment: CDR1 MNHNY and CDR2 SVGAGI (reference sequence). CDR3 length: 12 amino acids. In DNA form, the CDR3 reads TGTGCCAGCAGTCCTACCACATTCGACTACACCTTC. Protein product: CASSPTTFDYTF.

In this sample, this clone turned up once. The chain has TRBV9 and TRBJ1-6; D is unresolved. With 0 bases removed from V and 8 bases from J, the gap between germline ends came to 9 bases. The CDR3 has 14 amino acids. Germline assignment: CDR1 SGDLS and CDR2 YYNGEE. CDR3 DNA sequence: TGTGCCAGCAGCGTAGCGGGAAGAGATTCACCCCTCCACTTT. Translated, it gives CASSVAGRDSPLHF.

The gene calls are TRBV2 and TRBJ1-2; maybe TRBD1 (5 bases). Trimming pared 4 bases from V and 9 bases from J, leaving 15 bases between. Germline lookup yields CDR1 SNHLY and CDR2 FYNNEI. There are 13 residues in the CDR3. The CDR3 nucleotides are TGTGCCAGCAGTGTAGGGACGGCGGGGAGCTACACCTTC. Amino acid sequence: CASSVGTAGSYTF.

As regards this clone: The same CDR3 also results from other DNA sequences found in this sample. The V and J genes are TRBV5-6 and TRBJ2-3; no firm D call. The length of the CDR3 is 15 residues. V lost 0 bases and J 1 base, leaving 9 bases between the germline ends. Germline values: CDR1 SGHDT, CDR2 YYEEEE. The CDR3 protein is CASSLVSAGTDTQYF. As DNA, the CDR3 is TGTGCCAGCAGCTTGGTTAGTGCTGGCACAGATACGCAGTATTTT. Using reference TRBV5-6 and TRBJ2-3 for the parts outside the CDR3, the full variable domain is DAGVTQSPTHLIKTRGQQVTLRCSPKSGHDTVSWYQQALGQGPQFIFQYYEEEERQRGNFPDRFSGHQFPNYSSELNVNALLLGDSALYLCASSLVSAGTDTQYFGPGTRLTVL.

This rearrangement joins TRBV29-1 to TRBJ2-1; 12 nucleotides line up with TRBD2. Germline assignment: CDR1 SQVTM and CDR2 ANQGSEA. The J segment lost 0 bases and the V segment lost 1 base, leaving 7 bases of the junction unmatched. CDR3 length: 18 amino acids. The CDR3 sequence is CSVEGSLAGGSSYNEQFF. In DNA form, the CDR3 reads TGCAGCGTTGAAGGCTCCCTAGCGGGGGGGAGCTCCTACAATGAGCAGTTCTTC.

This chain uses TRBV28 with TRBJ1-1, with no clear D. Germline CDR1 MDHEN, CDR2 SYDVKM. V was cut by 5 bases and J by 6 bases, with 19 bases left in between. This CDR3 has 15 amino acids. CDR3 amino acids: CASSPQALLGAEAFF. Written as DNA, the CDR3 is TGTGCCAGCAGTCCTCAGGCCCTGCTTGGAGCTGAAGCTTTCTTT.